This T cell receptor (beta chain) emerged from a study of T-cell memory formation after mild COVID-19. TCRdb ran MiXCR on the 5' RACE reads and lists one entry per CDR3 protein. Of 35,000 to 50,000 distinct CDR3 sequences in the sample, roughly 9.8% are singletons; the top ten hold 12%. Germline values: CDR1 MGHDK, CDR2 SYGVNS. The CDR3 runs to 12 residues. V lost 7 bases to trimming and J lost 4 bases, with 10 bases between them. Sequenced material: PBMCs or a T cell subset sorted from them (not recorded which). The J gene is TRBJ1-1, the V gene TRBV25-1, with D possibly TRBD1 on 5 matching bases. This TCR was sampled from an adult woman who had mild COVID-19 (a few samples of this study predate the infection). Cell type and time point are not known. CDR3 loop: CASKRGFTEAFF. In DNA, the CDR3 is TGTGCCAGCAAGAGGGGTTTCACTGAAGCTTTCTTT. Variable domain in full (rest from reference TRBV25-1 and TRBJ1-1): EADIYQTPRYLVIGTGKKITLECSQTMGHDKMYWYQQDPGMELHLIHYSYGVNSTEKGDLSSESTVSRIRTEHFPLTLESARPSHTSQYLCASKRGFTEAFFGQGTRLTVV.